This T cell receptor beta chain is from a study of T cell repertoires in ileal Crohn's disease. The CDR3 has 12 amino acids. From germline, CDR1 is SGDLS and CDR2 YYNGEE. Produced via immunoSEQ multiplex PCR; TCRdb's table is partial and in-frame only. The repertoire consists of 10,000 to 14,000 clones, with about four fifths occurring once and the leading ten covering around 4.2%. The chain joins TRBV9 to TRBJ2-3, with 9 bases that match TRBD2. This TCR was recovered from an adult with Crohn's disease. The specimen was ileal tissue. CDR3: CPRAGGQGTQYF. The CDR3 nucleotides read TGTCCGAGGGCGGGGGGGCAAGGTACGCAGTATTTT.